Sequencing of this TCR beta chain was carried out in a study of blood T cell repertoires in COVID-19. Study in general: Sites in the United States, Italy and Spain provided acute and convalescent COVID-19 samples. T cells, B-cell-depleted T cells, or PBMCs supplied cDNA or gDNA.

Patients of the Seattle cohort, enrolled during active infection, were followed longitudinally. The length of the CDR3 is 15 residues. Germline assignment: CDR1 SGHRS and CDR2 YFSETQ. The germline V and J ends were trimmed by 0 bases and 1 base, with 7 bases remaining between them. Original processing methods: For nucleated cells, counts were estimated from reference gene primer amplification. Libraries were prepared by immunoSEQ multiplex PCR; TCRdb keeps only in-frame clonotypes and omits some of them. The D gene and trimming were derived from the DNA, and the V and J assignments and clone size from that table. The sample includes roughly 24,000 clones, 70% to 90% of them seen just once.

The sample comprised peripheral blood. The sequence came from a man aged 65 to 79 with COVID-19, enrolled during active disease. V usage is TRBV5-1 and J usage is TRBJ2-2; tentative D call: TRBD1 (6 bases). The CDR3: CASSLGGQNTGELFF. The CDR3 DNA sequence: TGCGCCAGCAGCTTGGGGGGGCAGAACACCGGGGAGCTGTTTTTT.